This TCR beta chain was retrieved from a study of cytomegalovirus exposure and HLA in healthy donors. The CDR3 totals 13 residues. Germline V lookup: CDR1 SQVTM, CDR2 ANQGSEA. V shed 7 bases and J shed 4 bases, with 16 bases lying between them. Assay used: immunoSEQ multiplex PCR; TCRdb lists only in-frame clones, some missing. The sample contains some 85,000 clones, about 96% of which appear only once. This chain uses TRBV29-1 with TRBJ1-1, with a tentative D call TRBD1 (6 bases). Sample: PBMCs. The TCR comes from a young woman in good health and CMV-seronegative. The CDR3 reads CSARSQGPTEAFF. CDR3 coding DNA: TGCAGCGCCAGAAGCCAGGGGCCCACTGAAGCTTTCTTT.